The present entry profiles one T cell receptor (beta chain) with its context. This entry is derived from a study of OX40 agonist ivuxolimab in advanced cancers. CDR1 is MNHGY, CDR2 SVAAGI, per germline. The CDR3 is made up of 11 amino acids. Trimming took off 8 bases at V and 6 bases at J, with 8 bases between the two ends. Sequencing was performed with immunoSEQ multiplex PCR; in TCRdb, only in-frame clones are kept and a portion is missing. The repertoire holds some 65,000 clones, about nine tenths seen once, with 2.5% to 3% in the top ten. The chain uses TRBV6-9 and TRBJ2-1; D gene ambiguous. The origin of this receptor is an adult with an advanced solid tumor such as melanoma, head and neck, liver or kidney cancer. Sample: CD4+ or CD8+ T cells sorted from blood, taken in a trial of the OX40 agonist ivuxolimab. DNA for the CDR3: TGTGCCAGCTGTTCACGCAATGAGCAGTTCTTC. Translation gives CASCSRNEQFF.